The present TCR beta chain was sequenced within a study of tumor-infiltrating lymphocytes in primary liver carcinoma. Study-wide background: Patients underwent surgical resection for primary liver carcinoma.

Starting material of 450 to 500 ng total RNA yielded TCR beta cDNA via a constant-region primer. Libraries of TCR beta came from three nested multiplex PCR rounds with slightly modified ARM-PCR. In the first two PCR rounds, TRBV1-TRBV30 forward primers were paired with a C-beta reverse primer, and each round lasted approximately 10 cycles. From the multiplex PCR reads, TCRdb called clonotypes with MiXCR, one entry per CDR3 protein. The sample shows some 320,000 distinct CDR3 sequences, 60% to 80% of them seen only once. The ends were cut back, 8 bases at V and 0 bases at J, with 14 bases in the middle. Germline CDR1 reads MNHEY; CDR2 reads SVGAGI. The CDR3 length is 14 residues. Unsorted whole blood yielded blood RNA, and germline DNA was extracted as well.

The sequence derives from a man between 35 and 55 years old with primary liver carcinoma and hepatitis B virus infection. The rearrangement uses TRBV6-5 and TRBJ2-7; tentatively, D is TRBD1 (6 bases). The material sequenced was peripheral blood. The CDR3 sequence: CASWDTSFSYEQYF. The DNA of the CDR3 is TGTGCCAGCTGGGACACCTCCTTCTCCTACGAGCAGTACTTC.